The source of this T cell receptor beta chain is a study of shared clonotypes between healthy human individuals. Regarding this clone: In the same sample, other DNA sequences code for this CDR3.

The assay was run at deep level. Libraries were prepared by immunoSEQ multiplex PCR; TCRdb keeps only in-frame clonotypes and omits some of them. This sample has a few million clones, with approximately 93% found just once. Germline values: CDR1 GTSNPN, CDR2 SVGIG (reference sequence). Trimming pared 1 base from V and 0 bases from J, leaving 6 bases between. The CDR3 is 14 residues long. From CD4+ cells came CD45RA+ naive and CD45RA-negative memory subsets. V is TRBV30 and J is TRBJ2-2; D is undetermined. The receptor's source is a man aged 18 to 30 in good health. Some clones in this sample may be carry-over from other donors' samples. The sample consisted of naive CD4+ T cells from PBMCs. As to subset: CD45RA+ positively selected. The CDR3 bases are TGTGCCTGGAGTGCGGGCCCGAACACCGGGGAGCTGTTTTTT. Translated, it gives CAWSAGPNTGELFF.